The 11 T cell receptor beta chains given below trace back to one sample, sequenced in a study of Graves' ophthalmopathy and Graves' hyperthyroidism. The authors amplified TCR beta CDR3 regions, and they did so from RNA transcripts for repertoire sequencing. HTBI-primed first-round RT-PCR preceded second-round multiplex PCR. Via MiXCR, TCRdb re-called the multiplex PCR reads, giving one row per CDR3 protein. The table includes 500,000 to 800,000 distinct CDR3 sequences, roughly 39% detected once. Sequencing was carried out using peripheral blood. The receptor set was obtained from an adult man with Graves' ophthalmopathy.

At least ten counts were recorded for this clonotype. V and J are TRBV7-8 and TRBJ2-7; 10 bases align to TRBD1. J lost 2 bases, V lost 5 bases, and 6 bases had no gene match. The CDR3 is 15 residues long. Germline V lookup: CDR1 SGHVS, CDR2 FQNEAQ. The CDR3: CASSPKGQGAYEQYF. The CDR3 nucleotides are TGTGCCAGCAGCCCTAAAGGACAGGGGGCCTACGAGCAGTACTTC.

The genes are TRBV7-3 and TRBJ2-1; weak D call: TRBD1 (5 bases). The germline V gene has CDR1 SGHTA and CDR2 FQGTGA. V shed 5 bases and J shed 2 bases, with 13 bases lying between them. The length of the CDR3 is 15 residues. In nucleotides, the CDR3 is TGTGCCAGCAGCACCCGACAGAGCCCCTACAATGAGCAGTTCTTC. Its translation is CASSTRQSPYNEQFF.

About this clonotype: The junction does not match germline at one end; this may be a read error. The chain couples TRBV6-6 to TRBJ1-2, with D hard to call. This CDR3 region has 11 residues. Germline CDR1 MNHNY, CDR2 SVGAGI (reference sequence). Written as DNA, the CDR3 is TGTGCCGGCAGTTACGACTATGGCTACACCTTC. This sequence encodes CAGSYDYGYTF.

In DNA, the CDR3 is TGTGCCAGCAGCATCGGACTAGGGAATGAGCAGTTCTTC. Translating it yields CASSIGLGNEQFF. V gene TRBV12-3 or TRBV12-4 combines with J gene TRBJ2-7; 7 positions match TRBD2. Matching the DNA end better, TRBJ2-1 makes the J call doubtful. The CDR3 is 13 residues long.

The CDR3 sequence is CASSAGQGVAYEQYF. CDR3 DNA: TGTGCCAGCAGCGCCGGACAGGGTGTTGCCTACGAGCAGTACTTC. The rearrangement joins TRBV7-2 to TRBJ2-7, with 8 bases lining up with TRBD1. V dropped 5 bases and J dropped 2; count of bases not matched to a gene: 8. The CDR3 runs 15 residues. Germline V gene data show CDR1 as SGHTA and CDR2 as FQGNSA.

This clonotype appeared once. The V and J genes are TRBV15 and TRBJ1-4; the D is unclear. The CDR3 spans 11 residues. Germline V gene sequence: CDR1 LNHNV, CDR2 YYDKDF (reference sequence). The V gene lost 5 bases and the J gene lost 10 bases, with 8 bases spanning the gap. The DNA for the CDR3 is TGTGCCACCAGCGGGCGAGGAAAACTGTTTTTT. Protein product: CATSGRGKLFF. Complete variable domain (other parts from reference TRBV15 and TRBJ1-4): DAMVIQNPRYQVTQFGKPVTLSCSQTLNHNVMYWYQQKSSQAPKLLFHYYDKDFNNEADTPDNFQSRRPNTSFCFLDIRSPGLGDTAMYLCATSGRGKLFFGSGTQLSVL.

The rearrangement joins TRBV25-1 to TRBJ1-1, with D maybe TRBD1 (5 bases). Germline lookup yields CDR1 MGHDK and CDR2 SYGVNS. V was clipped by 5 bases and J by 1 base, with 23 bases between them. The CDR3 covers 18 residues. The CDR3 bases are TGTGCCAGCAGTTACTCGATAGTTTTCGGAGACAGGAACACTGAAGCTTTCTTT. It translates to CASSYSIVFGDRNTEAFF.

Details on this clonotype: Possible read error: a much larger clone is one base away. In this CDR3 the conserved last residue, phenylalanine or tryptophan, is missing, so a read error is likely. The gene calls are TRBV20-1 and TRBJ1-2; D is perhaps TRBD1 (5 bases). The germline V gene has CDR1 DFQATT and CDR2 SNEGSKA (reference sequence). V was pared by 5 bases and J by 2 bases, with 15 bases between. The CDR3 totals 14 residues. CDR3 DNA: TGCAGTGCTTTCGGGACCGCGTTAAACTATGGCTACACCCTC. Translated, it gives CSAFGTALNYGYTL.

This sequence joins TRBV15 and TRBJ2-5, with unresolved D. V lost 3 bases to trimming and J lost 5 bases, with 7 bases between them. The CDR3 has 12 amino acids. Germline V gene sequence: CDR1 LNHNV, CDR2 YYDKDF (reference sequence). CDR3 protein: CATSSYSETQYF. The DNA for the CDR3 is TGTGCCACCAGCAGTTACTCGGAGACCCAGTACTTC.

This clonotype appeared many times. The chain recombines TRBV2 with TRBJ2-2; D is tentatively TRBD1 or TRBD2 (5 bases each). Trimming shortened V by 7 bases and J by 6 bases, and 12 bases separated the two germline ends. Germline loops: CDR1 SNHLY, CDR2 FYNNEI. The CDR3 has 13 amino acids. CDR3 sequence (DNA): TGTGCCAGCACCGTAAGGGACCCCGGGGAGCTGTTTTTT. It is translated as CASTVRDPGELFF.

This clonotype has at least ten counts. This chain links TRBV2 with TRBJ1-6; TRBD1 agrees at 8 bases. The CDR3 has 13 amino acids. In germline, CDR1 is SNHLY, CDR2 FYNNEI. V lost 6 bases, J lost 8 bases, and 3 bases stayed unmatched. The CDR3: CASRGQAYSPLHF. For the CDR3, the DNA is TGTGCCAGCAGGGGACAGGCCTATTCACCCCTCCACTTT.